The source of this T cell receptor (beta chain) is a study of cytomegalovirus exposure and HLA in healthy donors. Whole-study context: The 120 or so validation repertoires were produced on the same platform as the roughly 690 repertoires of the first cohort. This was reported in a later analysis. Overall study findings and caveats: Researchers reported that a few CMV-associated chains were confirmed in vitro as CMV antigen-specific. Most TCR sequences proved rare, with some public TCRs found in many donors.

Points on this clone: Its matching antigen is unknown.

This CDR3 is built from 15 residues. Germline assignment: CDR1 SGHNT and CDR2 YENEEA. V lost 5 bases, J lost 4 bases, and 5 bases stayed unmatched. Assay used: immunoSEQ multiplex PCR; TCRdb lists only in-frame clones, some missing. The data show about 130,000 clones, approximately 91% seen once. Sequenced material: PBMCs. The receptor comes from a young woman in good health and CMV-seronegative. This chain joins TRBV11-3 and TRBJ2-3, with TRBD2 matching over 11 bases. The CDR3 bases are TGTGCCAGCAGCGTACTAGCGGGAGAGGCAGATACGCAGTATTTT. This codes for CASSVLAGEADTQYF.